This T cell receptor beta chain was retrieved from a study of OX40 agonist ivuxolimab in advanced cancers. General observations from the study: Researchers report that CD8+ T cells had, on average, more expanded clones than CD4+. The antigens recognized by the expanded peripheral T cells, that is their antigen specificity, were not determined.

As for this clone: Its target is not known.

V lost 4 bases to trimming and J lost 7 bases, with 13 bases between them. Germline V lookup: CDR1 MNHNY, CDR2 SVGAGI (reference sequence). The CDR3 runs 14 residues. Measured with immunoSEQ multiplex PCR; TCRdb has only the in-frame clones, and not every one. Here the sample spans under 85,000 clones, roughly 86% being singletons. This receptor was taken from an adult with an advanced solid tumor such as melanoma, head and neck, liver or kidney cancer. The specimen was CD4+ or CD8+ T cells sorted from blood, collected in a trial of the OX40 agonist ivuxolimab. The chain couples TRBV6-6 to TRBJ1-4; D remains unclear. This CDR3 is CASSSRNGGEKLFF. CDR3 nucleotide sequence: TGTGCCAGCAGTTCCCGAAACGGCGGTGAAAAACTGTTTTTT.